The sequence of this TCR beta chain was determined in a study of cytomegalovirus exposure and HLA in healthy donors. Findings and caveats of the study: HLA allele associations emerged for about 18,000 TCR beta sequences in a later analysis, at 0.05 false discovery rate. Later on, a genetic analysis was performed. It linked a missense variant in DCLRE1C with V- and J-gene trimming of TCR beta. Sequences of the TCR beta chain were said to predict the HLA-A and HLA-B alleles of most subjects accurately.

From germline, CDR1 is MNHEY and CDR2 SMNVEV (reference sequence). V shed 5 bases and J shed 0 bases, with 13 bases lying between them. The CDR3 runs 15 residues. Use of 60 Vbeta and 13 Jbeta primers characterized the PCR. Here immunoSEQ multiplex PCR was the method, and the copy in TCRdb shows in-frame clones only, minus some. Seen here are approximately 110,000 clones, over 70% observed once, and the top ten hold about 2.2%. On this clone itself: The antigen is not known.

The rearrangement joins TRBV27 to TRBJ1-2; D gene ambiguous. Material: PBMCs. The receptor's source is a man under 40 in good health and CMV-seronegative. The CDR3 coding sequence is TGTGCCAGCAGTCCGTCCCCAAGAGCTAACTATGGCTACACCTTC. This sequence encodes CASSPSPRANYGYTF.